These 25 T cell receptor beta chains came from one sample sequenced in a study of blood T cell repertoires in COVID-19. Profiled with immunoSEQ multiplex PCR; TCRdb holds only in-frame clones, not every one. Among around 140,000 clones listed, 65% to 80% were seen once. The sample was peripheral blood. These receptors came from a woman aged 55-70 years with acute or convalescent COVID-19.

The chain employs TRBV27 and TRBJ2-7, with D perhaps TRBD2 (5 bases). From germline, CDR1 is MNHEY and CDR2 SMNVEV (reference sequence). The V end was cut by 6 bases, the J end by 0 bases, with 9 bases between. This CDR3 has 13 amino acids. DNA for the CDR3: TGTGCCAGCAGGAGGGATCCCTCCTACGAGCAGTACTTC. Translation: CASRRDPSYEQYF.

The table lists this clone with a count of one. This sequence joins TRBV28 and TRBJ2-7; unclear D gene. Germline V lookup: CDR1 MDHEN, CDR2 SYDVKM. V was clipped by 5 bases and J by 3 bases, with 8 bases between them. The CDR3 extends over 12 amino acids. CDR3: CASSLPYYEQYF. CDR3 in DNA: TGTGCCAGCAGTCTCCCCTACTACGAGCAGTACTTC.

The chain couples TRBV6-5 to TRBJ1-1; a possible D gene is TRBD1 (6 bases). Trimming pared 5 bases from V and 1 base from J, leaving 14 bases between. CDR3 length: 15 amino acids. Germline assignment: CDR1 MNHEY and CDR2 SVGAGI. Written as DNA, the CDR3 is TGTGCCAGCAGTCCCATTGGGGGCGGGAACACTGAAGCTTTCTTT. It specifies CASSPIGGGNTEAFF.

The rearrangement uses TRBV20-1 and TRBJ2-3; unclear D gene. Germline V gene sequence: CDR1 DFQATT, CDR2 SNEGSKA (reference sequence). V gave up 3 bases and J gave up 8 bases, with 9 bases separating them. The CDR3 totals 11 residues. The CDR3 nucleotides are TGCAGTGCTAGGTTTCAAGCTACGCAGTATTTT. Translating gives CSARFQATQYF.

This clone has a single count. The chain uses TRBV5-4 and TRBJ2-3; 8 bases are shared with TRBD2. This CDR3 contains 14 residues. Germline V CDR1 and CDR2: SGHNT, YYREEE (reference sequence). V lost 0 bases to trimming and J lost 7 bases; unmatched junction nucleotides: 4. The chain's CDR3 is CASSLASGRYTQYF. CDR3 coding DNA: TGTGCCAGCAGCTTGGCCAGCGGGAGATATACGCAGTATTTT.

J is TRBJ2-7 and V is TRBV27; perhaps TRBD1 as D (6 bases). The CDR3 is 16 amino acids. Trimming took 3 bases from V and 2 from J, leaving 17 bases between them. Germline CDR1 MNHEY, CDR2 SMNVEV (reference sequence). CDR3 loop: CASSLRSGTRTYEQYF. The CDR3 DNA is TGTGCCAGCAGTTTGCGGTCCGGGACACGGACCTACGAGCAGTACTTC.

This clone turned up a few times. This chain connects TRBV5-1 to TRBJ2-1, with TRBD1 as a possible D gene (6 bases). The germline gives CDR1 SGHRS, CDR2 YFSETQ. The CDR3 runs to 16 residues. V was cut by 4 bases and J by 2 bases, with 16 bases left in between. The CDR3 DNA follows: TGCGCCAGCAGCCAGGATTCAGGGGCGGCCTACAATGAGCAGTTCTTC. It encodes CASSQDSGAAYNEQFF.

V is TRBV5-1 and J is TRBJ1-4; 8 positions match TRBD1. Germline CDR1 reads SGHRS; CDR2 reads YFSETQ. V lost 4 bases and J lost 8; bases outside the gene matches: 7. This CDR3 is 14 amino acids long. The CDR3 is CASSHRGIGEKLFF. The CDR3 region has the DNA TGCGCCAGCAGCCACAGGGGGATTGGGGAAAAACTGTTTTTT.

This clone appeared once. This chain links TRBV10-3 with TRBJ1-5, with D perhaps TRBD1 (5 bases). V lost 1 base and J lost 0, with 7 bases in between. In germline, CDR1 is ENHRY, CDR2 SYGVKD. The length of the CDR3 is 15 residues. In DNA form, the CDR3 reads TGTGCCATCAGTGAGTTAGGGGATAGCAATCAGCCCCAGCATTTT. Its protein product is CAISELGDSNQPQHF.

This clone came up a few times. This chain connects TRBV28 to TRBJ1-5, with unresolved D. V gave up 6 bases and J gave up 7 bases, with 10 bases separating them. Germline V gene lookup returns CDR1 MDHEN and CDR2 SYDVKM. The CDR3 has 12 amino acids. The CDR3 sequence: CASSRGPQPQHF. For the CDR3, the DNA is TGTGCCAGCAGCCGCGGGCCCCAGCCCCAGCATTTT. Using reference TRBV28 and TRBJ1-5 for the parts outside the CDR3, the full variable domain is DVKVTQSSRYLVKRTGEKVFLECVQDMDHENMFWYRQDPGLGLRLIYFSYDVKMKEKGDIPEGYSVSREKKERFSLILESASTNQTSMYLCASSRGPQPQHFGDGTRLSIL.

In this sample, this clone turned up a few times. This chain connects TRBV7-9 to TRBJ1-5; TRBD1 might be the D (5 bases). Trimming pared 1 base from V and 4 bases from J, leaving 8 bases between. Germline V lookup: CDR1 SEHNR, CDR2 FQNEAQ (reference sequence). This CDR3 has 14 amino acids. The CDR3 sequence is CASSLGGLNQPQHF. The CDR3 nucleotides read TGTGCCAGCAGCTTAGGGGGCCTAAATCAGCCCCAGCATTTT. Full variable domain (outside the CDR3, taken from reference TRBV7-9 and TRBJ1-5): DTGVSQNPRHKITKRGQNVTFRCDPISEHNRLYWYRQTLGQGPEFLTYFQNEAQLEKSRLLSDRFSAERPKGSFSTLEIQRTEQGDSAMYLCASSLGGLNQPQHFGDGTRLSIL.

CDR3 sequence (DNA): TGTGCCAGCAGCTCCCGGGACACTGAAGCTTTCTTT. This sequence encodes CASSSRDTEAFF. This chain uses TRBV7-9 with TRBJ1-1; D is uncertain. The germline V and J ends were trimmed by 4 bases and 3 bases, with 6 bases remaining between them. The germline V gene encodes CDR1 SEHNR and CDR2 FQNEAQ (reference sequence). This CDR3 has 12 amino acids.

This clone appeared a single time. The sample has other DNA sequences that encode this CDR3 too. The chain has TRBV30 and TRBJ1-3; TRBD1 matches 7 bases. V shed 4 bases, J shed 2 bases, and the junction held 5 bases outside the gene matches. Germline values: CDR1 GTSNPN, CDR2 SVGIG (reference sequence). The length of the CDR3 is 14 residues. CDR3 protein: CAWTPTGPGNTIYF. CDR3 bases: TGTGCCTGGACACCGACAGGGCCTGGAAACACCATATATTTT.

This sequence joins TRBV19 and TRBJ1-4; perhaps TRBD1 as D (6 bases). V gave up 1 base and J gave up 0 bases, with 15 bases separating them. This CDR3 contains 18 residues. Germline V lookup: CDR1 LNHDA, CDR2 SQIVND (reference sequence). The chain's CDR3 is CASSIAWRTAATNEKLFF. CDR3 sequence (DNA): TGTGCCAGTAGTATAGCTTGGAGGACAGCAGCAACTAATGAAAAACTGTTTTTT.

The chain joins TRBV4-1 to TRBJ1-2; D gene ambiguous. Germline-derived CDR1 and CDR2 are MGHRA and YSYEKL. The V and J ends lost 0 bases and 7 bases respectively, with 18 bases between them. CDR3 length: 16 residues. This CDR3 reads CASSQEWPSSRGGYTF. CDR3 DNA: TGCGCCAGCAGCCAAGAATGGCCTTCATCCCGGGGTGGCTACACCTTC.

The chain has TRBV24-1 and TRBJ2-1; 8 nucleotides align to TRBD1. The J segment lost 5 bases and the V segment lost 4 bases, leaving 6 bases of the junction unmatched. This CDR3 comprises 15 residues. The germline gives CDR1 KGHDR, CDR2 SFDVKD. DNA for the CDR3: TGTGCCACCAGTGACAGGACAGGGTATAACAATGAGCAGTTCTTC. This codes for CATSDRTGYNNEQFF.

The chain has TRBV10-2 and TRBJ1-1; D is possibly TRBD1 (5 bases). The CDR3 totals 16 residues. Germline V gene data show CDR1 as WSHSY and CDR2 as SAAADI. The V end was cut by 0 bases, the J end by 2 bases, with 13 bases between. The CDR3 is CASSESGGWVNTEAFF. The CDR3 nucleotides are TGCGCCAGCAGTGAGTCCGGGGGATGGGTAAACACTGAAGCTTTCTTT.

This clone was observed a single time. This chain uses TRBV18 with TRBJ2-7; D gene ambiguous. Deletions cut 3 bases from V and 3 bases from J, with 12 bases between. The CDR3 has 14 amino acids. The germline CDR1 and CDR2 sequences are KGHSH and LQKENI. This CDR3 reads CASSPLPGFYEQYF. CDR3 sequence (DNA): TGTGCCAGCTCACCGCTTCCCGGGTTCTACGAGCAGTACTTC.

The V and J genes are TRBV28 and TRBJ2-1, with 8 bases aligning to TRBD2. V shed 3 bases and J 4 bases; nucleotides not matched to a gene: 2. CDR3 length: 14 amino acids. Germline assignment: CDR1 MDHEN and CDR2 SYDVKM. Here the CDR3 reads CASSLTSEYNEQFF. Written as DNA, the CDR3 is TGTGCCAGCAGTTTGACTAGCGAGTACAATGAGCAGTTCTTC.

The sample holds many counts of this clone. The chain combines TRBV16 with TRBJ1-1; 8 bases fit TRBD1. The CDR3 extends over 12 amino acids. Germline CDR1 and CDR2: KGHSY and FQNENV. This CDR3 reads CAILSQGQVAFF. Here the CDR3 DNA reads TGTGCTATCTTAAGCCAGGGACAGGTGGCTTTCTTT.

The CDR3 nucleotides are TGTGCCACCAGTGATCGATTGAGCGCGGGCCGTGGTGGGGAGCTGTTTTTT. Translating gives CATSDRLSAGRGGELFF. The V gene is TRBV24-1, the J gene TRBJ2-2; D possibly corresponds to TRBD2 (5 bases). Trimming shortened V by 3 bases and J by 8 bases, and 21 bases separated the two germline ends. The CDR3 consists of 17 residues. CDR1 is KGHDR and CDR2 is SFDVKD in the germline V gene.

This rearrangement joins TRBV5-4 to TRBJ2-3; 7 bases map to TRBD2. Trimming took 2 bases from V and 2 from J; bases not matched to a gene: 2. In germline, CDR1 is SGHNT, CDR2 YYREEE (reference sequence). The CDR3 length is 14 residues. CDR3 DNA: TGTGCCAGCAGCTTAGCGGGACCCACAGATACGCAGTATTTT. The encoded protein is CASSLAGPTDTQYF. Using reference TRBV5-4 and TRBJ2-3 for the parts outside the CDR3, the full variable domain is ETGVTQSPTHLIKTRGQQVTLRCSSQSGHNTVSWYQQALGQGPQFIFQYYREEENGRGNFPPRFSGLQFPNYSSELNVNALELDDSALYLCASSLAGPTDTQYFGPGTRLTVL.

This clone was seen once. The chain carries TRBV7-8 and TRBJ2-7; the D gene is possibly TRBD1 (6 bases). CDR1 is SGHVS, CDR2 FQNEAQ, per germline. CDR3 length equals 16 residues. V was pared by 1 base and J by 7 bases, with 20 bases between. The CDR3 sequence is CASSLGGRGPRDEQYF. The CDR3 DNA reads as TGTGCCAGCAGCTTAGGGGGCAGGGGCCCTCGGGATGAGCAGTACTTC.

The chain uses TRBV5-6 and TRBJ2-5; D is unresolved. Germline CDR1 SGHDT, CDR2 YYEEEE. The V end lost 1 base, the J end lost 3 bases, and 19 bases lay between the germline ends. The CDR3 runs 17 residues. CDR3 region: CASSLLVSVLGEETQYF. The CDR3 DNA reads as TGTGCCAGCAGCTTGCTGGTGAGTGTGCTAGGCGAAGAGACCCAGTACTTC.

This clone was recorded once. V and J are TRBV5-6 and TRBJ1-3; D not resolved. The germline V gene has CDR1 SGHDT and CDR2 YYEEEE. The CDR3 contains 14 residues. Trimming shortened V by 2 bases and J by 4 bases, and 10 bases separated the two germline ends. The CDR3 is CASSLGLSGNTIYF. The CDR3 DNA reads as TGTGCCAGCAGCTTAGGACTCTCCGGAAACACCATATATTTT.